This T cell receptor (beta chain) was retrieved from a study of blood T cell repertoires in COVID-19. About the study: Sources were T cells, B-cell-depleted T cells, or PBMCs; the material itself was cDNA or gDNA.

The germline V gene has CDR1 PRHDT and CDR2 FYEKMQ (reference sequence). This CDR3 contains 14 residues. The J segment lost 5 bases and the V segment lost 6 bases, leaving 8 bases of the junction unmatched. TCRdb's table, derived via immunoSEQ multiplex PCR, lists solely in-frame clones and lacks some. The data contain 300,000 to 400,000 clones, more than 90% of them singletons. The sequence was collected from a man aged 55 to 70 who had recovered from COVID-19. Sequencing used PBMCs or T cells enriched from blood (not recorded which). This chain links TRBV13 with TRBJ1-1; 8 nucleotides agree with TRBD1. The CDR3 DNA sequence: TGTGCCAGCAGAAGCTCAGGGGGCAGGACTGAAGCTTTCTTT. It codes for CASRSSGGRTEAFF.